This TCR beta chain was sequenced for a study of blood T cell repertoires in COVID-19. In the study overall: Nucleic acid was either cDNA or gDNA, and it came from T cells, B-cell-depleted T cells, or PBMCs.

Assay: immunoSEQ multiplex PCR; the TCRdb copy retains only in-frame clones and omits some. The repertoire holds some 300,000 clones, with 80% to 90% as singletons. V was trimmed by 6 bases and J by 4 bases, leaving 11 bases between them. The CDR3 has 13 residues. The chain combines TRBV12-3 or TRBV12-4 with TRBJ2-3, with D uncertain. This TCR was recovered from a woman aged 70-85 years with COVID-19, enrolled during active disease. The sequencing sample was made of peripheral blood. The CDR3 reads CASSLGPPDTQYF. In DNA form, the CDR3 reads TGTGCCAGCAGCCTGGGCCCCCCAGATACGCAGTATTTT.